This TCR beta chain was captured in a study of glioma-infiltrating T cells after dendritic cell vaccination. Study-wide findings and caveats: TCR clonality showed no direct relationship with survival.

Notes on this clone: No antigen is known for it. One end of the junction does not line up with germline, which may come from a read error.

Profiling relied on immunoSEQ multiplex PCR, and the TCRdb table lists in-frame clones only, not all of them. The sample lists about 30,000 clones, 90% to 95% occurring once. Looked up from germline, CDR1 is SNHLY and CDR2 is FYNNEI. This CDR3 has 15 amino acids. The starting material was blood, obtained before dendritic cell vaccination. This clonotype was sampled from a human donor with glioblastoma. The J gene is TRBJ2-2, the V gene TRBV2, with D possibly matching TRBD1 (5 bases). The CDR3 spells CASRQEQANTEELFF. In DNA form, the CDR3 reads TGTGCCAGCAGGCAGGAACAGGCGAACACCGAGGAGCTGTTTTTT.